Listed here are 10 T cell receptor beta chains from one sample, sequenced in a study of OX40 agonist ivuxolimab in advanced cancers. The table came from immunoSEQ multiplex PCR; TCRdb's copy has only in-frame clones and leaves some out. The sample has about 81,000 clones, about 86% seen once; the top ten hold 5.5% to 8.5%. The material sequenced was CD4+ or CD8+ T cells sorted from blood, taken in a trial of the OX40 agonist ivuxolimab. Every receptor here comes from an adult with an advanced solid tumor such as melanoma, head and neck, liver or kidney cancer.

The genes are TRBV7-9 and TRBJ2-1, with 10 positions matching TRBD1. This CDR3 has 18 residues. Germline V lookup: CDR1 SEHNR, CDR2 FQNEAQ (reference sequence). The V and J ends lost 6 bases and 4 bases, in that order; junction bases with no gene match: 15. Here the CDR3 reads CASRLRQGAVGTYNEQFF. In DNA form, the CDR3 reads TGTGCCAGCAGATTACGACAGGGGGCAGTGGGTACGTACAATGAGCAGTTCTTC.

The chain couples TRBV5-6 to TRBJ2-7, with D unclear. This CDR3 spans 12 amino acids. V lost 3 bases to trimming and J lost 3 bases, with 7 bases between them. Germline assignment: CDR1 SGHDT and CDR2 YYEEEE. CDR3 amino acids: CASSSSGYEQYV. CDR3 in DNA: TGTGCCAGCAGCTCCTCCGGCTACGAGCAGTACGTC.

The chain has TRBV7-2 and TRBJ2-7; 9 nucleotides agree with TRBD1. J gave up 5 bases and V 5 bases, and 13 bases lay outside the gene matches. The CDR3 totals 16 residues. The germline V gene encodes CDR1 SGHTA and CDR2 FQGNSA. CDR3 sequence: CASSPRPGTGFNEQYF. The CDR3 DNA is TGTGCCAGCAGCCCACGTCCCGGGACAGGGTTCAACGAGCAGTACTTC.

This chain joins TRBV4-2 and TRBJ2-1, with 9 nucleotides matching TRBD2. J lost 4 bases, V lost 0 bases, and 4 bases had no gene match. This CDR3 has 16 residues. Germline CDR1 and CDR2: LGHNA and YNFKEQ. CDR3 loop: CASSQEASGDYNEQFF. CDR3 coding DNA: TGTGCCAGCAGCCAAGAGGCTAGCGGGGATTACAATGAGCAGTTCTTC.

The CDR3 nucleotides are TGTGCCAGCAGCTCGCGAGGGACAGGGGTCATGAACACTGAAGCTTTCTTT. Protein: CASSSRGTGVMNTEAFF. The rearrangement links TRBV5-6 to TRBJ1-1, with TRBD1 identical over 10 bases. V shed 3 bases and J 0 bases; nucleotides not matched to a gene: 8. CDR3 length: 17 residues. Germline CDR1 and CDR2: SGHDT and YYEEEE.

The chain is built from TRBV7-2 and TRBJ2-1; either TRBD1 or TRBD2 may supply D (5 bases each). The CDR3 runs to 14 residues. Trimming took off 7 bases at V and 8 bases at J, with 18 bases between the two ends. Looked up from germline, CDR1 is SGHTA and CDR2 is FQGNSA. CDR3 DNA: TGTGCCAGCACCCCCCCGGGGCAGCAGGATGAGCAGTTCTTC. This sequence encodes CASTPPGQQDEQFF.

J is TRBJ1-2 and V is TRBV20-1; the D is unclear. CDR1 DFQATT and CDR2 SNEGSKA come from the germline V gene (reference sequence). Trimming removed 2 bases at V and 2 bases at J, with 3 bases between. This CDR3 has 11 amino acids. The CDR3 here is CSARTNYGYTF. The CDR3 DNA sequence: TGCAGTGCTAGAACCAACTATGGCTACACCTTC.

CDR3 DNA sequence: TGTGCCATCAGTGAGTCGGGCGGGAACGAGCAGTTCTTC. This sequence encodes CAISESGGNEQFF. J is TRBJ2-1 and V is TRBV10-3, with D tentatively TRBD2 (6 bases). There are 13 residues in the CDR3. V lost 0 bases, J lost 10 bases, and 10 bases lay in between. Germline values: CDR1 ENHRY, CDR2 SYGVKD.

The rearrangement uses TRBV7-2 and TRBJ1-2; tentative D call: TRBD1 (5 bases). V was clipped by 7 bases and J by 4 bases, with 10 bases between them. This CDR3 comprises 12 residues. Germline CDR1 and CDR2: SGHTA and FQGNSA. CDR3: CASTPGSYGYTF. The CDR3 coding sequence is TGTGCCAGCACCCCAGGGTCCTATGGCTACACCTTC.

The chain couples TRBV4-2 to TRBJ1-5; 7 nucleotides agree with TRBD1. The V and J ends lost 2 bases and 4 bases, in that order; junction bases with no gene match: 2. The CDR3 has 14 amino acids. Germline loops: CDR1 LGHNA, CDR2 YNFKEQ. CDR3 in DNA: TGTGCCAGCAGCCAATCGGGACAGAATCAGCCCCAGCATTTT. This gives the protein CASSQSGQNQPQHF.